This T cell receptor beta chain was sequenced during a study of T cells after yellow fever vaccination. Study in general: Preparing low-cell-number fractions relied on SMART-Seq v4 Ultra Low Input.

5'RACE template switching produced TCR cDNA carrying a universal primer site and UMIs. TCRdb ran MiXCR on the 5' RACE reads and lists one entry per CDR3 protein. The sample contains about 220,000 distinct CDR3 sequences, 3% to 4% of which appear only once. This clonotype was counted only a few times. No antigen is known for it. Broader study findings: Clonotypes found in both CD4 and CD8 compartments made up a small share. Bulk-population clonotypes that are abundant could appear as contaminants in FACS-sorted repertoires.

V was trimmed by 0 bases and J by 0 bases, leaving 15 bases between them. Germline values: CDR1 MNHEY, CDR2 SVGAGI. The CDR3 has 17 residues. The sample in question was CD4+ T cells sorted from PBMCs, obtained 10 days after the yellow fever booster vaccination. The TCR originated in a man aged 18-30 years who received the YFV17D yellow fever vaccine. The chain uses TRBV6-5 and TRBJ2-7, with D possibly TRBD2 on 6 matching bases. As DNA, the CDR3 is TGTGCCAGCAGTTACTCGAAAGGGAGGTCCTACTCCTACGAGCAGTACTTC. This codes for CASSYSKGRSYSYEQYF.